This TCR beta chain was sequenced for a study of regulatory T cells in long-lasting Graves disease. General study findings and limits: When disease was persistent, TRBV28, TRBJ1-2 and TRBJ2-5 were the favored segments.

The time point here: newly diagnosed GD, antithyroid drugs for less than 3 months. PBMC RNA served as the TCR library source. The source of the patients was an endocrinology department in Xi'an, China. Through Arm-PCR of CDR3 regions and iRepertoire HTBI primers, TCR beta libraries were built. TCRdb re-called the multiplex PCR reads through MiXCR, storing one row per CDR3 protein. The sample contains hundreds of thousands of distinct CDR3 sequences, more than 10% of which appear only once. This clonotype was observed at least ten times. Its target is not known. In germline, CDR1 is ENHRY, CDR2 SYGVKD. The CDR3 has 16 amino acids. Trimming removed 2 bases from V and 1 base from J, with 12 bases in between. These data also featured in a second study, about T cells in Graves' hyperthyroidism and ophthalmopathy. As that report states: Patients counted as stable if ophthalmopathy did not develop within 18 months.

The receptor was isolated from a woman aged 25 to 45 with Graves disease. The gene calls are TRBV10-3 and TRBJ1-5; unclear D gene. The sequenced sample was peripheral blood mononuclear cells (PBMCs), obtained at new diagnosis, from a patient treated with antithyroid drugs. This CDR3 reads CAISERAGISNQPQHF. The CDR3 DNA reads as TGTGCCATCAGTGAGAGGGCGGGGATCAGCAATCAGCCCCAGCATTTT.